These T cell receptor beta chains were read from a single sample in a study of T cells in Graves' hyperthyroidism and ophthalmopathy. A single record per CDR3 protein comes from TCRdb applying MiXCR to the multiplex PCR reads. The sample contains a few hundred thousand distinct CDR3 sequences, around 13% of which appear only once. The sequencing sample was made of blood. These receptors were taken from a woman aged 25 to 45 with Graves' ophthalmopathy. Each CDR3 is given with its conserved first and last residue. Each record gives: clone size, V gene, J gene, CDR3 protein. Clone size is stated in some rows and not others, as once, few, many or a class when expanded.

size: NA; V: TRBV10-3; J: TRBJ2-1; CDR3: CAISEAVGGEQFF
size: many; V: TRBV5-8; J: TRBJ2-1; CDR3: CASREGWSSYNEQFF
size: NA; V: TRBV9; J: TRBJ2-3; CDR3: CASSARGGLSTDTQYF
size: many; V: TRBV28; J: TRBJ2-2; CDR3: CASSFQGTAGELFF
size: many; V: TRBV18; J: TRBJ2-2; CDR3: CASSPPGGAGELFF
size: many; V: TRBV14; J: TRBJ2-5; CDR3: CASSQDIFETQYF
size: NA; V: TRBV9; J: TRBJ2-2; CDR3: CASSQHGRSNTGELFF
size: NA; V: TRBV2; J: NA; CDR3: CASSEGTGDEQYF
size: few; V: TRBV6-1; J: TRBJ1-1; CDR3: CATTGSTGTEAFF
size: many; V: TRBV2; J: TRBJ2-3; CDR3: CASSEVGTSGVTDTQYF
size: many; V: TRBV7-8; J: TRBJ2-7; CDR3: CASSLAGLSYEQYF
size: NA; V: TRBV5-1; J: TRBJ2-2; CDR3: CARSFGNTGELFF
size: many; V: TRBV30; J: TRBJ1-6; CDR3: CAWATGVISPLHF
size: NA; V: TRBV20-1; J: TRBJ2-2; CDR3: CSARATSGDTGELFF
size: many; V: TRBV5-8; J: TRBJ2-5; CDR3: CASRLNVGLRTQYF
size: few; V: TRBV7-9; J: TRBJ2-3; CDR3: CASSDSGITDTQYF
size: many; V: TRBV28; J: TRBJ2-7; CDR3: CASGPAGRGYEQYF
size: many; V: TRBV6-5; J: TRBJ1-1; CDR3: CASSYGGYTEAFF
size: NA; V: TRBV4-1; J: TRBJ2-3; CDR3: CASSRILAGGPNTQYF
size: many; V: TRBV6-6; J: TRBJ1-6; CDR3: CASSYPTRSPLHF
size: few; V: TRBV14; J: TRBJ2-5; CDR3: CASSPGPPAPRGQETQYF
size: many; V: TRBV30; J: TRBJ1-4; CDR3: CAWSEKNNEKLFF
size: many; V: TRBV11-2; J: TRBJ2-6; CDR3: CASSLTVGANVLTF
size: many; V: TRBV7-9; J: TRBJ2-5; CDR3: CASSSEFGTDRAYQETQYF
size: NA; V: TRBV7-2; J: TRBJ2-1; CDR3: CASSQGQVGNEQFF
size: few; V: TRBV24-1; J: TRBJ2-1; CDR3: CATSDFGRTYNEQFF
size: NA; V: TRBV7-2; J: TRBJ2-3; CDR3: CASSLFGLSTDTQYF
size: NA; V: TRBV28; J: TRBJ2-2; CDR3: CASSLWGRGELFF
size: many; V: TRBV19; J: TRBJ1-5; CDR3: CASSTRRLSNQPQHF
size: NA; V: TRBV7-7; J: TRBJ2-1; CDR3: CASSPKSGGASYNEQFF
size: few; V: TRBV7-8; J: TRBJ2-2; CDR3: CASLGDSDTGELFF
size: many; V: TRBV7-3; J: TRBJ2-1; CDR3: CASSPTSAGGPRNEQFF
size: many; V: TRBV2; J: TRBJ2-7; CDR3: CASREGQALSYEQYF
size: NA; V: TRBV7-9; J: TRBJ2-1; CDR3: CASSFLPGLAAGANEQFF
size: many; V: TRBV2; J: TRBJ2-4; CDR3: CASSKGAKNIQYF
size: many; V: TRBV6-1; J: TRBJ1-1; CDR3: CASSDGLNTEAFF
size: many; V: TRBV3-1; J: TRBJ2-7; CDR3: CASSRAAGSSYEQYF
size: many; V: TRBV6-1; J: TRBJ2-1; CDR3: CASTDRFSYNEQFF
size: many; V: TRBV11-2; J: TRBJ1-6; CDR3: CASSSGYNSPLHF
size: NA; V: TRBV27; J: TRBJ1-4; CDR3: CASSPDSRVNEKLFF
size: many; V: TRBV7-3; J: TRBJ2-1; CDR3: CASSSLTRNEQFF
size: many; V: TRBV12-3/TRBV12-4; J: TRBJ1-2; CDR3: CASSTRGNNYGYTF
size: NA; V: TRBV7-6; J: TRBJ2-7; CDR3: CASSFEGAAGYEQYF
size: many; V: TRBV5-5; J: TRBJ2-5; CDR3: CASSPDRVWETQYF
size: many; V: TRBV10-1; J: TRBJ2-3; CDR3: CASSEGQGRDTQYF
size: many; V: TRBV18; J: TRBJ1-1; CDR3: CASSLQGRGEAFF
size: many; V: TRBV5-6; J: TRBJ2-1; CDR3: CASSLQGNSYNEQFF
size: many; V: TRBV7-2; J: TRBJ2-7; CDR3: CASSSKPRGGIPYEQYF
size: NA; V: TRBV6-2/TRBV6-3; J: TRBJ1-5; CDR3: CACSMGGDNQPQHF
size: many; V: TRBV6-1; J: TRBJ1-6; CDR3: CASSWSGTNSPLHF
size: many; V: TRBV28; J: TRBJ2-7; CDR3: CASRTSRGAAYEQYF
size: many; V: TRBV20-1; J: TRBJ2-7; CDR3: CSARAGAGFEQYF
size: many; V: TRBV11-3; J: TRBJ1-4; CDR3: CASSPEGQINEKLFF
size: many; V: TRBV6-1; J: TRBJ2-3; CDR3: CASSDSGAGTDTQYF
size: many; V: TRBV6-5; J: TRBJ2-1; CDR3: CASSYSSSPVSYNEQFF
size: NA; V: TRBV4-1; J: TRBJ2-5; CDR3: CASSQDERGARETQYF
size: few; V: TRBV6-1; J: TRBJ1-1; CDR3: CASGENMNTEAFF
size: many; V: TRBV30; J: TRBJ1-4; CDR3: CAWSPRGLLGEKLFF
size: many; V: TRBV4-2; J: TRBJ1-2; CDR3: CASSPLTGYYGYTF
size: many; V: TRBV20-1; J: TRBJ2-1; CDR3: CSARETVVQSSYNEQFF